This T cell receptor (beta chain) emerged from a study of cytomegalovirus exposure and HLA in healthy donors. This CDR3 is built from 15 residues. V shed 1 base and J shed 3 bases, with 13 bases lying between them. Looked up from germline, CDR1 is LNHNV and CDR2 is YYDKDF (reference sequence). When sampled, the donors appeared nominally healthy, though they likely had unrecorded immune exposures. The PCR had 60 Vbeta and 13 Jbeta primers. This table comes from immunoSEQ multiplex PCR, and its TCRdb copy is limited to in-frame clones, with some not included. The repertoire holds under 200,000 clones, with approximately 82% as singletons. Study observations and caveats: Donor immune exposure was known only as CMV serostatus.

Worth noting for this clone: The antigen remains undetermined.

The V call is TRBV15, the J call TRBJ2-7; maybe TRBD1 (6 bases). This TCR was recovered from a male donor in good health and CMV-seropositive. The sample was PBMCs. The CDR3 reads CATSRGRTDRYEQYF. CDR3 bases: TGTGCCACCAGCAGAGGGAGGACAGATCGCTACGAGCAGTACTTC.